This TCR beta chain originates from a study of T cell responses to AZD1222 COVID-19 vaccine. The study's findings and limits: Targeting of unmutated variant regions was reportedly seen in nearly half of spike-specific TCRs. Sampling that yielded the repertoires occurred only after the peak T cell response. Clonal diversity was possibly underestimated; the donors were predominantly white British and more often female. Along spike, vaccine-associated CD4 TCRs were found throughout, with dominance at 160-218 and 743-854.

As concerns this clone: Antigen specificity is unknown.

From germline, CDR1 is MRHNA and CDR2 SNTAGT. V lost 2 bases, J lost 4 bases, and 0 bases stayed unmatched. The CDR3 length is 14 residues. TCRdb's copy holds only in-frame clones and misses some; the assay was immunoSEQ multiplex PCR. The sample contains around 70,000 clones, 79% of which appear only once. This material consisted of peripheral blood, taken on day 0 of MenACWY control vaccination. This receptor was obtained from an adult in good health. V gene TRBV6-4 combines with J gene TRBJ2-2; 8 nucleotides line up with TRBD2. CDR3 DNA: TGTGCCAGCAGTGACGGGACTAGCACCGGGGAGCTGTTTTTT. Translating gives CASSDGTSTGELFF.